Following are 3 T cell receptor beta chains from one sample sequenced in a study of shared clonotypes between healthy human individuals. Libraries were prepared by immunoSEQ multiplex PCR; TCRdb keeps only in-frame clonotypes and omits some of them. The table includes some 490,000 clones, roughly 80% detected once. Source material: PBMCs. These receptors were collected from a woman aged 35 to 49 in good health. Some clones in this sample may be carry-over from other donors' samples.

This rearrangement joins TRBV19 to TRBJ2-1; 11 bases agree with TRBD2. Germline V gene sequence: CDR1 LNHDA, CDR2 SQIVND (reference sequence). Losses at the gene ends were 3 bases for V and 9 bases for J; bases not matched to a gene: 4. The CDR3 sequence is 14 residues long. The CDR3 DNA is TGTGCCAGTAGTATCTTAGCGGGAGGGGGTGAGCAGTTCTTC. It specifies CASSILAGGGEQFF.

The CDR3 sequence: CSVERTGGGTDTQYF. The CDR3 DNA reads as TGCAGCGTTGAGAGGACAGGGGGCGGGACAGATACGCAGTATTTT. The chain is built from TRBV29-1 and TRBJ2-3; 11 nucleotides match TRBD1. This CDR3 has 15 amino acids. V gave up 3 bases and J gave up 3 bases; unmatched junction bases: 5. The germline V gene has CDR1 SQVTM and CDR2 ANQGSEA.

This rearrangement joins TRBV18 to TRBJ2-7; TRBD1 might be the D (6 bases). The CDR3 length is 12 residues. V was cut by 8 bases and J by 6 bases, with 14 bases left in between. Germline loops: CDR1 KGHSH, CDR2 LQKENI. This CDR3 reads CASARGGPEQYF. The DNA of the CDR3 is TGTGCCAGCGCCAGAGGGGGTCCCGAGCAGTACTTC.